These 7 T cell receptor beta chains originate from one sample sequenced in a study of PD-1 blockade in classical Hodgkin lymphoma. Noted time point: cycle 4 day 1 (C4D1), after 6 weeks of nivolumab. Each patient relapsed following autologous stem cell transplantation, and prior brentuximab vedotin exposure differed. Sequencing was performed with immunoSEQ multiplex PCR; in TCRdb, only in-frame clones are kept and a portion is missing. The sample lists about 92,000 clones, approximately 83% occurring once. The sequenced sample was peripheral blood mononuclear cells (PBMCs), obtained before the fourth cycle of nivolumab. These receptors were collected from a human donor with classical Hodgkin lymphoma.

This chain connects TRBV6-6 to TRBJ2-4; D is unresolved. Germline loops: CDR1 MNHNY, CDR2 SVGAGI (reference sequence). The CDR3 spans 12 residues. Trimming took off 7 bases at V and 7 bases at J, with 11 bases between the two ends. Here the CDR3 DNA reads TGTGCCAGCAACCAGCTCGGGAACATTCAGTACTTC. This encodes CASNQLGNIQYF.

V is TRBV19 and J is TRBJ2-3; 8 bases fit TRBD2. Germline CDR1 reads LNHDA; CDR2 reads SQIVND (reference sequence). The CDR3 extends over 16 amino acids. V lost 4 bases to trimming and J lost 4 bases; unmatched junction nucleotides: 10. CDR3 sequence (DNA): TGTGCCAGTAGTAATTTCGGGCGGGAGGATGCAGATACGCAGTATTTT. It specifies CASSNFGREDADTQYF.

The chain links TRBV15 to TRBJ1-1; possible D gene TRBD1, 5 bases. V shed 7 bases and J shed 3 bases, with 15 bases lying between them. The germline V gene encodes CDR1 LNHNV and CDR2 YYDKDF (reference sequence). The CDR3 sequence is 14 residues long. The CDR3 is CATTFRGADTEAFF. In DNA form, the CDR3 reads TGTGCCACCACGTTCCGAGGGGCGGACACTGAAGCTTTCTTT.

V is TRBV12-5 and J is TRBJ1-2; D is perhaps TRBD1 (5 bases). The germline V and J ends were trimmed by 0 bases and 4 bases, with 12 bases remaining between them. The CDR3 runs 15 residues. The germline V gene has CDR1 LGHNT and CDR2 FRNRAP. The DNA for the CDR3 is TGTGCTAGTGGTTTGGTAGCCAGGGTGGGCTATGGCTACACCTTC. Its translation is CASGLVARVGYGYTF.

V and J are TRBV19 and TRBJ1-1; D is perhaps TRBD1 (5 bases). The CDR3 loop spans 15 amino acids. Trimming pared 4 bases from V and 1 base from J, leaving 13 bases between. Germline-derived CDR1 and CDR2 are LNHDA and SQIVND (reference sequence). The CDR3 is CASSTSGRRNTEAFF. Written as DNA, the CDR3 is TGTGCCAGTAGTACCTCGGGACGGAGGAACACTGAAGCTTTCTTT.

The chain is built from TRBV30 and TRBJ2-5; the match to TRBD2 covers 10 bases. This CDR3 spans 16 amino acids. Looked up from germline, CDR1 is GTSNPN and CDR2 is SVGIG (reference sequence). V trimming: 0 bases; J trimming: 5 bases; junction bases outside the gene matches: 9. The CDR3, as DNA: TGTGCCTGGAGTGTACTGGCTAGCGGGAGAAGGGAGACCCAGTACTTC. It is translated as CAWSVLASGRRETQYF.

This clone has a single count. V and J are TRBV5-1 and TRBJ2-1; D not resolved. CDR3 size: 18 residues. Germline loops: CDR1 SGHRS, CDR2 YFSETQ. V shed 0 bases and J shed 1 base, with 17 bases lying between them. This CDR3 is CASSLGFFRSRSYNEQFF. CDR3 DNA: TGCGCCAGCAGCTTGGGTTTTTTCCGGAGTCGGTCCTACAATGAGCAGTTCTTC.